One and the same sample provided the 24 T cell receptor beta chains below, sequenced in a study of cytomegalovirus exposure and HLA in healthy donors. The study ran its PCR with 60 Vbeta and 13 Jbeta primers. The assay was immunoSEQ multiplex PCR, and TCRdb's table has in-frame clones only and misses some. The repertoire table contains roughly 190,000 clones. The sequencing sample was made of PBMCs. These TCRs come from a woman aged 18-29 years in good health and CMV-seropositive.

The chain combines TRBV18 with TRBJ1-5; TRBD1 matches 8 bases. Germline lookup yields CDR1 KGHSH and CDR2 LQKENI. The CDR3 runs to 14 residues. Trimming took 3 bases from V and 7 from J; bases not matched to a gene: 5. The CDR3 sequence is CASSPQGAEQPQHF. CDR3 in DNA: TGTGCCAGCTCACCGCAGGGGGCGGAACAGCCCCAGCATTTT. The variable domain in full, with the rest retrieved from reference TRBV18 and TRBJ1-5, is NAGVMQNPRHLVRRRGQEARLRCSPMKGHSHVYWYRQLPEEGLKFMVYLQKENIIDESGMPKERFSAEFPKEGPSILRIQQVVRGDSAAYFCASSPQGAEQPQHFGDGTRLSIL.

J is TRBJ2-1 and V is TRBV6-5; 10 positions agree with TRBD2. Trimming took 4 bases from V and 4 from J; bases not matched to a gene: 4. CDR1 and CDR2 from the germline V gene are MNHEY and SVGAGI. The CDR3 consists of 15 residues. DNA of the CDR3: TGTGCCAGCAGTTTACTAGCGGGGTCATACAATGAGCAGTTCTTC. Its protein is CASSLLAGSYNEQFF.

This rearrangement joins TRBV19 to TRBJ1-2; a possible D gene is TRBD1 (6 bases). The CDR3 spans 13 residues. From germline, CDR1 is LNHDA and CDR2 SQIVND (reference sequence). Trimming took off 2 bases at V and 5 bases at J, with 9 bases between the two ends. The CDR3 DNA reads TGTGCCAGTAGTATAAACAGGGATTATGGCTACACCTTC. Translation: CASSINRDYGYTF.

The V gene is TRBV27, the J gene TRBJ2-5; TRBD1 aligns across 9 bases. J gave up 5 bases and V 6 bases, and 4 bases lay outside the gene matches. Per the germline V gene, CDR1 is MNHEY and CDR2 is SMNVEV (reference sequence). CDR3 length: 13 amino acids. CDR3 DNA sequence: TGTGCCAGCAGAACAGGGGGCTTGGAGACCCAGTACTTC. Its protein is CASRTGGLETQYF.

This chain connects TRBV19 to TRBJ2-3, with D possibly matching TRBD2 (6 bases). The CDR3 contains 14 residues. From germline, CDR1 is LNHDA and CDR2 SQIVND (reference sequence). Trimming left V 5 bases short and J 2 bases short, with 11 bases between. The CDR3 loop reads CASSWGLVTDTQYF. The DNA of the CDR3 is TGTGCCAGTAGTTGGGGACTGGTCACAGATACGCAGTATTTT.

The chain uses TRBV7-2 and TRBJ2-3; 9 nucleotides match TRBD2. Looked up from germline, CDR1 is SGHTA and CDR2 is FQGNSA. The length of the CDR3 is 18 residues. With 0 bases clipped from V and 0 bases from J, the junction kept 7 bases outside the gene matches. The CDR3 nucleotides read TGTGCCAGCAGCTTAGCGTTGACTAGCGGACCTAGCACAGATACGCAGTATTTT. Protein: CASSLALTSGPSTDTQYF. The full variable domain, in which reference TRBV7-2 and TRBJ2-3 provide the parts outside the CDR3, is GAGVSQSPSNKVTEKGKDVELRCDPISGHTALYWYRQSLGQGLEFLIYFQGNSAPDKSGLPSDRFSAERTGGSVSTLTIQRTQQEDSAVYLCASSLALTSGPSTDTQYFGPGTRLTVL.

V is TRBV5-4 and J is TRBJ2-1; 11 positions match TRBD2. This CDR3 has 16 residues. Germline V gene sequence: CDR1 SGHNT, CDR2 YYREEE (reference sequence). The junction had 6 bases not matched to a gene; V was cut back by 2 bases and J by 5 bases. The CDR3 DNA is TGTGCCAGCAGCTTACTAGCGGGGGAGATAAACAATGAGCAGTTCTTC. It translates to CASSLLAGEINNEQFF.

The chain couples TRBV4-3 to TRBJ1-2, with 7 bases lining up with TRBD1. Per the germline V gene, CDR1 is LGHNA and CDR2 is YSLEER. The junction had 4 bases not matched to a gene; V was cut back by 4 bases and J by 2 bases. The CDR3 runs 14 residues. CDR3 sequence reads: CASSREQGNYGYTF. Written as DNA, the CDR3 is TGCGCCAGCAGCCGAGAACAGGGGAACTATGGCTACACCTTC.

The chain links TRBV4-2 to TRBJ2-7; 10 bases map to TRBD2. Germline CDR1 reads LGHNA; CDR2 reads YNFKEQ. J was trimmed by 3 bases and V by 5 bases; bases with no gene match: 10. The CDR3 consists of 16 residues. The CDR3 spells CASSTLAGDPLYEQYF. The CDR3 nucleotides are TGTGCCAGCAGCACCCTAGCGGGGGACCCCCTCTACGAGCAGTACTTC.

The chain joins TRBV11-3 to TRBJ1-3; D is perhaps TRBD1 (5 bases). Germline CDR1 is SGHNT and CDR2 is YENEEA. This CDR3 region has 14 residues. V was cut by 6 bases and J by 1 base, with 10 bases left in between. Here the CDR3 DNA reads TGTGCCAGCAGGCCAGGGTTTTCTGGAAACACCATATATTTT. Translating it yields CASRPGFSGNTIYF.

The CDR3 sequence is CASSEAYFGQDNSPLHF. In DNA, the CDR3 is TGTGCCAGCAGTGAAGCGTACTTCGGACAGGATAATTCACCCCTCCACTTT. The chain is built from TRBV6-1 and TRBJ1-6; TRBD1 matches at 7 bases. The CDR3 loop spans 17 amino acids. Trimming at V came to 0 bases and at J to 5 bases, leaving 7 bases not matched to a gene. Germline-derived CDR1 and CDR2 are MNHNS and SASEGT.

The rearrangement joins TRBV5-4 to TRBJ1-3; D call uncertain. CDR1 SGHNT and CDR2 YYREEE come from the germline V gene (reference sequence). Trimming left V 3 bases short and J 0 bases short, with 7 bases between. The CDR3 loop spans 14 amino acids. CDR3 loop: CASSSKSSGNTIYF. CDR3 nucleotides: TGTGCCAGCAGCTCTAAGAGCTCTGGAAACACCATATATTTT.

V gene TRBV5-1 combines with J gene TRBJ2-5; 7 nucleotides match TRBD2. The V gene end was trimmed by 0 bases and the J gene end by 5 bases; junction bases not matched to a gene: 4. Germline values: CDR1 SGHRS, CDR2 YFSETQ. The CDR3 is made up of 14 amino acids. The chain's CDR3 is CASSLGGGRETQYF. The CDR3 DNA follows: TGCGCCAGCAGCTTGGGCGGGGGACGGGAGACCCAGTACTTC. Full variable domain (missing parts from reference TRBV5-1 and TRBJ2-5): KAGVTQTPRYLIKTRGQQVTLSCSPISGHRSVSWYQQTPGQGLQFLFEYFSETQRNKGNFPGRFSGRQFSNSRSEMNVSTLELGDSALYLCASSLGGGRETQYFGPGTRLLVL.

V and J are TRBV6-5 and TRBJ1-2; D is perhaps TRBD1 (6 bases). Germline values: CDR1 MNHEY, CDR2 SVGAGI. The CDR3 length is 15 residues. Trimming stripped 0 bases from V and 6 bases from J, with 14 bases between. CDR3 sequence reads: CASSYSRGGPDGYTF. CDR3 DNA: TGTGCCAGCAGTTACTCGAGGGGGGGGCCGGATGGCTACACCTTC.

The chain uses TRBV30 and TRBJ1-6; D not certain. The CDR3 sequence is 13 residues long. Trimming left V 0 bases short and J 11 bases short, with 11 bases between. Germline CDR1 is GTSNPN and CDR2 is SVGIG (reference sequence). The CDR3 bases are TGTGCCTGGAGTGTGATGGCCGGGGCACCCCTCCACTTT. It codes for CAWSVMAGAPLHF. Looking up the rest from reference TRBV30 and TRBJ1-6 gives the full variable domain: SQTIHQWPATLVQPVGSPLSLECTVEGTSNPNLYWYRQAAGRGLQLLFYSVGIGQISSEVPQNLSASRPQDRQFILSSKKLLLSDSGFYLCAWSVMAGAPLHFGNGTRLTVT.

The chain recombines TRBV25-1 with TRBJ1-1; D uncertain. There are 14 residues in the CDR3. Trimming left V 2 bases short and J 1 base short, with 8 bases between. Germline loops: CDR1 MGHDK, CDR2 SYGVNS. CDR3: CASSEGAGNTEAFF. The CDR3 DNA sequence: TGTGCCAGCAGTGAAGGCGCGGGGAACACTGAAGCTTTCTTT. The full variable domain, its missing parts supplied by reference TRBV25-1 and TRBJ1-1, is EADIYQTPRYLVIGTGKKITLECSQTMGHDKMYWYQQDPGMELHLIHYSYGVNSTEKGDLSSESTVSRIRTEHFPLTLESARPSHTSQYLCASSEGAGNTEAFFGQGTRLTVV.

J is TRBJ1-4 and V is TRBV25-1; D is unclear. The CDR3 runs 14 residues. In germline, CDR1 is MGHDK, CDR2 SYGVNS. Trimming shortened V by 5 bases and J by 6 bases, and 13 bases separated the two germline ends. CDR3 amino acids: CASSSQRFDEKLFF. The CDR3 DNA sequence: TGTGCCAGCAGTTCACAGAGATTCGATGAAAAACTGTTTTTT.

The rearrangement uses TRBV5-1 and TRBJ2-1, with TRBD2 matching 8 bases. Germline V CDR1 and CDR2: SGHRS, YFSETQ. This CDR3 comprises 17 residues. Losses at the gene ends were 0 bases for V and 8 bases for J; bases not matched to a gene: 13. The chain's CDR3 is CASSLGVSSGTIDEQFF. Here the CDR3 DNA reads TGCGCCAGCAGCTTGGGCGTCAGTAGCGGGACAATAGATGAGCAGTTCTTC.

V and J are TRBV19 and TRBJ2-1; 8 nucleotides align to TRBD2. Germline lookup yields CDR1 LNHDA and CDR2 SQIVND (reference sequence). This CDR3 is 19 amino acids long. J gave up 5 bases and V 4 bases, and 19 bases lay outside the gene matches. In DNA form, the CDR3 reads TGTGCCAGTAGTAGCATCGATCCCCTGCCGGGAGGGTTTAACAATGAGCAGTTCTTC. Encoded protein: CASSSIDPLPGGFNNEQFF.

The CDR3 DNA reads TGTGCCAGCTCACCAGGTTCCGGGAATGGTGAAAAACTGTTTTTT. It yields the protein CASSPGSGNGEKLFF. The genes are TRBV18 and TRBJ1-4; no reliable D call. Germline V lookup: CDR1 KGHSH, CDR2 LQKENI. With 2 bases removed from V and 7 bases from J, the gap between germline ends came to 14 bases. This CDR3 has 15 residues.

The chain uses TRBV7-2 and TRBJ1-2, with D uncertain. CDR3 length equals 15 residues. V shed 0 bases and J shed 4 bases, with 12 bases lying between them. Per germline, CDR1 SGHTA and CDR2 FQGNSA. The CDR3 here is CASSLAPGAVYGYTF. The DNA for the CDR3 is TGTGCCAGCAGCTTAGCGCCGGGTGCTGTCTATGGCTACACCTTC.

The rearrangement links TRBV4-2 to TRBJ2-7; the D gene is possibly TRBD2 (5 bases). V lost 0 bases and J 3 bases, leaving 18 bases between the germline ends. The CDR3 consists of 17 residues. The germline gives CDR1 LGHNA, CDR2 YNFKEQ. CDR3 nucleotide sequence: TGTGCCAGCAGCCAAGATCCGGCGGGCGGGTTCGTCTACGAGCAGTACTTC. Its protein is CASSQDPAGGFVYEQYF.

This rearrangement joins TRBV7-9 to TRBJ2-5; 14 nucleotides agree with TRBD2. The J call is uncertain, as TRBJ2-7 better fits the DNA end. Germline CDR1 and CDR2: SEHNR and FQNEAQ (reference sequence). The CDR3 runs 16 residues. CDR3 region: CASSQGLAGAPYEQYF. The CDR3 DNA is TGTGCCAGCAGCCAGGGACTAGCGGGAGCACCTTACGAGCAGTACTTC.

The genes are TRBV5-6 and TRBJ1-2; D might be TRBD1 (6 bases). Trimming cost V 3 bases and J 6 bases, with 12 bases left between them. The CDR3 extends over 13 amino acids. Germline CDR1 SGHDT, CDR2 YYEEEE. Here the CDR3 reads CASSSTGKNGYTF. CDR3 sequence (DNA): TGTGCCAGCAGCTCCACAGGGAAGAATGGCTACACCTTC.